This TCR beta chain was profiled in a study of cytomegalovirus exposure and HLA in healthy donors. Trimming removed 6 bases at V and 2 bases at J, with 11 bases between. The CDR3 loop spans 14 amino acids. Germline-derived CDR1 and CDR2 are SNHLY and FYNNEI. Researchers ran the PCR with 60 Vbeta and 13 Jbeta primers. Here immunoSEQ multiplex PCR was the method, and the copy in TCRdb shows in-frame clones only, minus some. Among approximately 110,000 clones listed, about 73% were seen once. The sequence derives from a middle-aged woman in good health and CMV-seronegative. Sequencing was carried out using PBMCs. The V and J genes are TRBV2 and TRBJ1-3; the D gene is possibly TRBD1 (6 bases). CDR3 in DNA: TGTGCCAGCAGGGATGGACAGCCTGGAAACACCATATATTTT. This codes for CASRDGQPGNTIYF.